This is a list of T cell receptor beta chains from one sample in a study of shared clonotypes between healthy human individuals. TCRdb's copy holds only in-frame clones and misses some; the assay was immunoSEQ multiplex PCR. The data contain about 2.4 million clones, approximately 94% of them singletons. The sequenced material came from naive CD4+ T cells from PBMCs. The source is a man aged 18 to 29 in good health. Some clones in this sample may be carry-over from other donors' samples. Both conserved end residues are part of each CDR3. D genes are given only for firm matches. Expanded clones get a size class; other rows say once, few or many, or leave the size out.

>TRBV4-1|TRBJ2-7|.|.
CASSVQRTITYEQYF
TGCGCCAGCAGCGTCCAGCGGACGATTACCTACGAGCAGTACTTC
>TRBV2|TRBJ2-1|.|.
CASSATGSSYNEQFF
TGTGCCAGCAGTGCGACGGGAAGCTCCTACAATGAGCAGTTCTTC
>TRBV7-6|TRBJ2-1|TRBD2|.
CASSLGAGGPLSEQFF
TGTGCCAGCAGCTTAGGGGCGGGAGGGCCGCTTAGCGAGCAGTTCTTC
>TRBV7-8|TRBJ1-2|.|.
CASSLGAFGSGYTF
TGTGCCAGCAGCTTAGGGGCGTTTGGGTCCGGCTACACCTTC
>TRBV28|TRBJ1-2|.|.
CASSLSWTGYTF
TGTGCCAGCAGTTTAAGCTGGACGGGCTACACCTTC
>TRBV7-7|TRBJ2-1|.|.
CASSASGGNEQFF
TGTGCCAGCAGCGCCTCCGGGGGCAATGAGCAGTTCTTC
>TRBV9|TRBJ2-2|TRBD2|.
CASSVGTSGSNGELFF
TGTGCCAGCAGCGTGGGCACTAGCGGGAGTAACGGGGAGCTGTTTTTT
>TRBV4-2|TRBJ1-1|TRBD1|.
CASSQAGQGVSAFF
TGTGCCAGCAGCCAAGCGGGACAGGGGGTCTCAGCTTTCTTT
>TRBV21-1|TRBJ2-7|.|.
CASSPDHCPYEQYF
TGTGCCAGCAGCCCGGATCACTGCCCCTACGAGCAGTACTTC
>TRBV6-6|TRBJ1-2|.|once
CASSITGEGFRGYTF
TGTGCCAGCAGTATTACGGGGGAGGGGTTTCGTGGCTACACCTTC
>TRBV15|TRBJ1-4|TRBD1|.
CATSRRDRSNEKLFF
TGTGCCACCAGCCGAAGGGACAGAAGTAATGAAAAACTGTTTTTT
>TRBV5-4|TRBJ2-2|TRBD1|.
CASSNPRTGQTGELFF
TGTGCCAGCAGCAACCCTCGGACAGGGCAAACCGGGGAGCTGTTTTTT
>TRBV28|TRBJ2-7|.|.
CASGLNYEQYF
TGTGCCAGCGGACTTAACTACGAGCAGTACTTC
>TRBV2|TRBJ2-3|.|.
CASRKGEGTDTQYF
TGTGCCAGCAGGAAGGGGGAGGGCACAGATACGCAGTATTTT
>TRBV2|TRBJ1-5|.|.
CASGYRQPQHF
TGTGCCAGCGGGTATCGGCAGCCCCAGCATTTT
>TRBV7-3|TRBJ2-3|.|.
CASSPVTGDTQYF
TGTGCCAGCAGCCCCGTCACGGGGGATACGCAGTATTTT
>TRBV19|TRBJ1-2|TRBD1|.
CASSIMTGGDYGYTF
TGTGCCAGTAGTATCATGACAGGGGGCGACTATGGCTACACCTTC
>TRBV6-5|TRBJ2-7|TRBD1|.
CASSYPSRTGEPEQYF
TGTGCCAGCAGTTACCCATCCAGGACAGGGGAACCCGAGCAGTACTTC
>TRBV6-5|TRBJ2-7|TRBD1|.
CASRLRTGSSYEQYF
TGTGCCAGCAGACTGAGGACAGGGAGCTCCTACGAGCAGTACTTC
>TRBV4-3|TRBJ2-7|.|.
CASSYRDANEQYF
TGCGCCAGCAGCTACCGTGACGCGAACGAGCAGTACTTC
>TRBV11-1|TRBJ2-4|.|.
CASSPDTRGRNIQYF
TGTGCCAGCAGCCCCGACACGCGCGGGCGGAACATTCAGTACTTC
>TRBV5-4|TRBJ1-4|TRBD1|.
CASSTGTEREKLFF
TGTGCCAGCAGCACCGGGACAGAACGGGAAAAACTGTTTTTT
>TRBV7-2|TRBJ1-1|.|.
CASSGSRANTEAFF
TGTGCCAGCAGCGGCTCCAGGGCTAACACTGAAGCTTTCTTT
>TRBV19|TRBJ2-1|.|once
CASNGASSYNEQFF
TGTGCCAGTAATGGCGCCAGCTCCTACAATGAGCAGTTCTTC
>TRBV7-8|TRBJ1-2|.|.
CASSLSPLSDKAGYGYTF
TGTGCCAGCAGCTTATCCCCGCTTTCGGACAAGGCGGGCTATGGCTACACCTTC
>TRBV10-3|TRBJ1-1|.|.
CAIGGSAGRNTEAFF
TGTGCCATCGGGGGGTCGGCGGGCAGGAACACTGAAGCTTTCTTT
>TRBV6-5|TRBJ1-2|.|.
CASSLTVQTVYGYTF
TGTGCCAGCAGTCTGACAGTACAAACCGTCTATGGCTACACCTTC
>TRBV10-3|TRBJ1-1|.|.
CAISRSGTKVTEAFF
TGTGCCATCAGCCGATCCGGGACAAAAGTCACTGAAGCTTTCTTT
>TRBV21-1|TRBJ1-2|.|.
CASSTTKSGTDVYGYTF
TGTGCCAGCAGCACCACAAAGTCCGGGACAGACGTTTATGGCTACACCTTC
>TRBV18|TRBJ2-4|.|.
CASSAPGLDKNIQYF
TGTGCCAGCTCAGCCCCAGGGCTGGACAAAAACATTCAGTACTTC
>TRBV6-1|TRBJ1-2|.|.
CASSERAPLNGYTF
TGTGCCAGCAGTGAACGGGCCCCACTAAATGGCTACACCTTC
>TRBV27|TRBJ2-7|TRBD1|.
CASRPPGQPEQYF
TGTGCCAGCAGGCCTCCGGGACAGCCTGAGCAGTACTTC
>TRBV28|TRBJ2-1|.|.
CASSLKGNWGDNEQFF
TGTGCCAGCAGTTTGAAGGGGAACTGGGGAGACAATGAGCAGTTCTTC
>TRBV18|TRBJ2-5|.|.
CASSLGRQETQYF
TGTGCCAGTTCACTGGGCCGCCAAGAGACCCAGTACTTC
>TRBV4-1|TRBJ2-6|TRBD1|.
CASSQTGTGGFSSGANVLTF
TGCGCCAGCAGCCAAACCGGGACAGGGGGCTTTAGTTCTGGGGCCAACGTCCTGACTTTC
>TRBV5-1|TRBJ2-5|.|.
CASSPAHGRGKTQYF
TGCGCCAGCAGTCCGGCGCATGGCAGGGGAAAGACCCAGTACTTC
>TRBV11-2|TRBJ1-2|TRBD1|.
CASSRQGIFYGYTF
TGTGCCAGCAGCCGACAGGGGATTTTCTATGGCTACACCTTC
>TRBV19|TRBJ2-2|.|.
CASKGQGNTGELFF
TGTGCCAGTAAAGGGCAGGGAAACACCGGGGAGCTGTTTTTT
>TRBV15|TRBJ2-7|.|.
CATSHRTTYEQYF
TGTGCCACCAGCCATAGGACAACCTACGAGCAGTACTTC
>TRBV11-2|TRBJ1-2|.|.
CASSPRRQVNEVTNYGYTF
TGTGCCAGCAGCCCCCGGAGGCAGGTGAACGAAGTCACTAACTATGGCTACACCTTC
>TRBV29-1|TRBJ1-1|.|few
CSCIRGDRNTEAFF
TGCAGCTGTATAAGGGGGGATCGGAACACTGAAGCTTTCTTT
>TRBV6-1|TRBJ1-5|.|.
CASSEARASNQPQHF
TGTGCCAGCAGTGAAGCGAGGGCGAGCAATCAGCCCCAGCATTTT
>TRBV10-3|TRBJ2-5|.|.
CAHHRDLQETQYF
TGTGCCCATCACCGGGATCTACAAGAGACCCAGTACTTC
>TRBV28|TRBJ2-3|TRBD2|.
CASSYPAGADTQYF
TGTGCCAGCAGTTATCCGGCGGGGGCAGATACGCAGTATTTT
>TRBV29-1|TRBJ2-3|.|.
CSVDFTDTQYF
TGCAGCGTTGATTTCACAGATACGCAGTATTTT
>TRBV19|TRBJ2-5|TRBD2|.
CASSPAGGSETQYF
TGTGCCAGTAGTCCCGCGGGAGGGTCAGAGACCCAGTACTTC
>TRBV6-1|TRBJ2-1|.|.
CASNRAGAYNEQFF
TGTGCCAGCAATAGGGCAGGGGCCTACAATGAGCAGTTCTTC
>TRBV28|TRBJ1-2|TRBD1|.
CASSTGQGRNYGYTF
TGTGCCAGCAGTACCGGACAGGGCAGAAACTATGGCTACACCTTC
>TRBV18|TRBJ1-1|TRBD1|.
CASSPHRGRATEAFF
TGTGCCAGCTCACCGCACAGGGGGCGAGCAACTGAAGCTTTCTTT
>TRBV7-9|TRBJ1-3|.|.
CASSLMGFSNTIYF
TGTGCCAGCAGCTTAATGGGATTCAGTAACACCATATATTTT
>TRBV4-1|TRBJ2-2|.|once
CASSQRGGANTGELFF
TGCGCCAGCAGCCAACGGGGCGGGGCGAACACCGGGGAGCTGTTTTTT
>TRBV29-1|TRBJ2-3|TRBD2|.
CSVRLAGRIDTQYF
TGCAGCGTTAGACTAGCGGGTAGGATAGATACGCAGTATTTT
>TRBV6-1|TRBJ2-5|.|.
CASTTPAATQYF
TGTGCCAGCACGACGCCCGCCGCGACCCAGTACTTC
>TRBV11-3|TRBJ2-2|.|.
CASSPREGSGGELFF
TGTGCCAGCAGCCCAAGAGAGGGTTCTGGCGGGGAGCTGTTTTTT
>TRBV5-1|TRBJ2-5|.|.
CASTRGFQETQYF
TGCGCCAGCACCCGGGGTTTTCAAGAGACCCAGTACTTC
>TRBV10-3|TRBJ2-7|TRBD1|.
CAISEPGQGSSYEQYF
TGTGCCATCAGTGAACCGGGACAGGGGAGCTCCTACGAGCAGTACTTC
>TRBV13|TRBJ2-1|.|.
CASSLNAGRYYNEQFF
TGTGCCAGCAGCTTAAATGCGGGACGATACTACAATGAGCAGTTCTTC
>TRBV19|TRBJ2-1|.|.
CASSIDRRSSYNEQFF
TGTGCCAGTAGTATAGATCGGCGGAGCTCCTACAATGAGCAGTTCTTC
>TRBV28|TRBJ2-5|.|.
CASSLSRGRETQYF
TGTGCCAGCAGTTTATCGAGAGGGAGGGAGACCCAGTACTTC